These 9 T cell receptor beta chains were all obtained from the same sample, sequenced in a study of beta chain features in type 1 diabetes. Sequencing targeted expressed TCRB transcripts, as all isolated RNA had been reverse transcribed. Clones were sequenced by immunoSEQ multiplex PCR, and TCRdb holds only the in-frame ones, with some missing. Of a few hundred thousand clones in the sample, over 10% were seen once. The sequenced sample consisted of naive CD4+ T cells from blood. Every receptor here comes from a man in his late teens or twenties in good health.

There are a few counts of this clone. The chain recombines TRBV14 with TRBJ2-3; D call uncertain. V lost 1 base and J lost 6, with 11 bases in between. The CDR3 length is 14 residues. The germline V gene encodes CDR1 SGHDN and CDR2 FVKESK. This chain's CDR3 is CASSQVGASDTQYF. The CDR3 nucleotides are TGTGCCAGCAGCCAAGTGGGCGCCTCTGATACGCAGTATTTT.

This chain links TRBV7-3 with TRBJ2-1; 7 bases map to TRBD1. The germline gives CDR1 SGHTA, CDR2 FQGTGA. The length of the CDR3 is 14 residues. Losses at the gene ends were 5 bases for V and 8 bases for J; bases not matched to a gene: 9. The CDR3 reads CASSPRQGSDEQFF. CDR3 nucleotides: TGTGCCAGCAGCCCGAGACAGGGTAGCGATGAGCAGTTCTTC.

In this sample, this clone turned up a few times. This chain connects TRBV28 to TRBJ1-1; 8 bases are shared with TRBD1. V lost 6 bases, J lost 6 bases, and 3 bases stayed unmatched. The CDR3 has 12 residues. From germline, CDR1 is MDHEN and CDR2 SYDVKM. The CDR3 DNA is TGTGCCAGCAGACAGGGGGTGGCTGAAGCTTTCTTT. Translated, it gives CASRQGVAEAFF.

The rearrangement links TRBV30 to TRBJ1-2; TRBD1 agrees at 7 bases. CDR1 GTSNPN and CDR2 SVGIG come from the germline V gene (reference sequence). J lost 7 bases, V lost 5 bases, and 13 bases had no gene match. This CDR3 region has 14 residues. This chain's CDR3 is CAWVYTGAPTGYTF. The CDR3 nucleotides read TGTGCCTGGGTGTATACAGGGGCTCCCACTGGCTACACCTTC.

This clone was observed a handful of times. The V gene is TRBV13, the J gene TRBJ2-7; 9 bases are shared with TRBD1. This CDR3 has 16 amino acids. The germline gives CDR1 PRHDT, CDR2 FYEKMQ (reference sequence). J lost 5 bases, V lost 4 bases, and 12 bases had no gene match. The CDR3: CASSSKARDRVHEQYF. The CDR3 DNA sequence: TGTGCCAGCAGCTCAAAAGCAAGGGACAGGGTTCACGAGCAGTACTTC.

The sample holds a few counts of this clone. The V and J genes are TRBV6-6 and TRBJ1-2; the D gene is possibly TRBD1 (6 bases). This CDR3 has 16 amino acids. V gave up 0 bases and J gave up 8 bases, with 19 bases separating them. The V gene's germline CDR1 is MNHNY and CDR2 SVGAGI (reference sequence). The CDR3 nucleotides read TGTGCCAGCAGTTACTCGAAGGTCGTGGGGGCTGGGGGCTACACCTTC. This encodes CASSYSKVVGAGGYTF.

The gene calls are TRBV7-2 and TRBJ2-3, with TRBD2 identical over 9 bases. CDR1 SGHTA and CDR2 FQGNSA come from the germline V gene. The ends lost 5 bases at V and 2 bases at J; junction bases unmatched: 11. There are 17 residues in the CDR3. The CDR3 DNA reads TGTGCCAGCAGCCCCCGTTTAGCTAGCGGGACCACAGATACGCAGTATTTT. This translates into CASSPRLASGTTDTQYF.

V gene TRBV9 combines with J gene TRBJ2-5; D uncertain. This CDR3 region has 12 residues. Germline V gives CDR1 SGDLS, CDR2 YYNGEE. Trimming removed 4 bases at V and 5 bases at J, with 9 bases between. The DNA of the CDR3 is TGTGCCAGCAGCAGAGGTTTCGAGACCCAGTACTTC. Translated, it gives CASSRGFETQYF.

CDR3 DNA sequence: TGTGCCAGCAGTCTAGCGGGGCCCGCCGATACGCAGTATTTT. Its protein is CASSLAGPADTQYF. The rearrangement links TRBV2 to TRBJ2-3; 9 bases agree with TRBD2. The CDR3 is made up of 14 amino acids. Per germline, CDR1 SNHLY and CDR2 FYNNEI. The V segment lost 5 bases and the J segment 6 bases; nucleotides outside the gene matches: 6.